A selection of T cell receptor beta chains follows, all from one sample in a study of T cells in Graves' hyperthyroidism and ophthalmopathy. TCRdb ran MiXCR on the multiplex PCR reads and lists one entry per CDR3 protein. The table includes 150,000 or so distinct CDR3 sequences, roughly 23% detected once. Input material: blood. Receptors were obtained from a woman aged 45-65 years with Graves' hyperthyroidism that later progressed to Graves' ophthalmopathy. Both conserved end residues are part of each CDR3. The D gene is left open where the match is weak. A row's size may be missing; if present it is once, few, many or a size class.

d_gene,abundance,v_gene,j_gene,CDR3nt,CDR3aa
-,-,TRBV19,TRBJ1-1,TGTGCCAGTAGTAGAGGGACTTCCAGGACTGAAGCTTTCTTT,CASSRGTSRTEAFF
-,many,TRBV20-1,TRBJ2-5,TGCAGTGCTAGCCCTGGGCAAGAGACCCAGTACTTC,CSASPGQETQYF
TRBD2,many,TRBV2,TRBJ2-3,TGTGCCAGCAGAGGGACTAGCGGGAGAGTCACAGATACGCAGTATTTT,CASRGTSGRVTDTQYF
-,few,TRBV5-1,TRBJ2-2,TGCGCCAGCAGCCCGGGGCCGACAACCACCGGGGAGCTGTTTTTT,CASSPGPTTTGELFF
-,-,TRBV12-3/TRBV12-4,TRBJ2-7,TGCGCCAGCAGCTTGGGCACAAACCCCCCTTGCGAGCAGTACTTC,CASSLGTNPPCEQYF
-,many,TRBV20-1,TRBJ2-7,TGCAGTGCGAGACAGGACCCCTCCTACGAGCAGTACTTC,CSARQDPSYEQYF
TRBD1,many,TRBV6-1,TRBJ1-5,TGTGCCAGCAGTGAGACACAAAGGGGGCTTAGCAATCAGCCCCAGCATTTT,CASSETQRGLSNQPQHF
TRBD1,-,TRBV24-1,TRBJ2-2,TGTGCCACCAGTGATTTCCCCCGGACAGGGGGCCCGAACACCGGGGAGCTGTTTTTT,CATSDFPRTGGPNTGELFF
TRBD1,many,TRBV7-9,TRBJ2-6,TGTGCCAGCAGCTCAAACAGGGGTGGGGCCAACGTCCTGACTTTC,CASSSNRGGANVLTF
TRBD2,-,TRBV28,TRBJ2-7,TGTGCCAGCAGTTTAGGGGGACTAGCGGTCTACGAGCAGTACTTC,CASSLGGLAVYEQYF
TRBD1,many,TRBV3-1,TRBJ2-7,TGTGCCACCATCCTCCGGGACAGATCCTACGAGCAGTACTTC,CATILRDRSYEQYF
-,many,TRBV9,TRBJ2-2,TGTGCCAGCAGCGTAGGACAGAGCACCGGGGAGCTGTTTTTT,CASSVGQSTGELFF
-,-,TRBV20-1,TRBJ2-3,TGCAGTGAAAAAAGAAGCACAGATACGCAGTATTTT,CSEKRSTDTQYF
TRBD2,-,TRBV15,TRBJ2-5,TGTGCCACCGGTTTAGGTGGTAGCGGGAGGGGTTACCAAGAGACCCAGTACTTC,CATGLGGSGRGYQETQYF
-,many,TRBV12-3/TRBV12-4,TRBJ1-2,TGTGCCAGCAGCCAGGGTCGCGGCTACACCTTC,CASSQGRGYTF
TRBD1,many,TRBV6-1,TRBJ1-5,TGTGCCAGCAGTGCAAGACAGGGGTCCTATCAGCCCCAGCATTTT,CASSARQGSYQPQHF
-,many,TRBV12-3/TRBV12-4,TRBJ1-4,TGTGCCAGCAGTCCAGCCCGTCCTAGGGGGGAAAAACTGTTTTTT,CASSPARPRGEKLFF
TRBD2,few,TRBV20-1,TRBJ2-5,TGCAGTGCTAGCTTAGCGGGAGGGCGACGTCAAGAGACCCAGTACTTC,CSASLAGGRRQETQYF
TRBD2,-,TRBV28,TRBJ2-1,TGTGCCAGCAGTTTATTCTCCTGGCTAGCGGGAGGTAGGAATGAGCAGTTCTTC,CASSLFSWLAGGRNEQFF
TRBD1,many,TRBV28,TRBJ2-7,TGTGCCAGCAGCGGACTTGGGACAGGGTTTGCCTACGAGCAGTACTTC,CASSGLGTGFAYEQYF
TRBD2,-,TRBV28,TRBJ2-2,TGTGCCAGCAGCGGGAGGGCCGTCTTTCCCGGGGAGCTGTTTTTT,CASSGRAVFPGELFF
TRBD2,few,TRBV13,TRBJ2-1,TGTGCCAGCAGCGCACCGGGACTAGCGGAAAACAATGAGCAGTTCTTC,CASSAPGLAENNEQFF
-,many,TRBV28,TRBJ1-1,TGTGCCAGCAGTTCTCCCATTGGGGCTCCGAACACTGAAGCTTTCTTT,CASSSPIGAPNTEAFF
-,many,TRBV27,TRBJ1-2,TGTGCCAGCAGTTTGAGAAGGGGGGATGGCTACACCTTC,CASSLRRGDGYTF
-,-,TRBV15,TRBJ1-6,TGTGCCACCAGTCCCCGCGGTTCACCCCTCCACTTT,CATSPRGSPLHF
TRBD2,-,TRBV5-1,TRBJ2-2,TGCGCCAGCAGCTCCCGGACTAGCGGGATGAACACCGGGGAGCTGTTTTTT,CASSSRTSGMNTGELFF
TRBD1,-,TRBV29-1,TRBJ2-7,TGCAGCGTTACCGGGACAGATGGCTACGAGCAGTACTTC,CSVTGTDGYEQYF
-,many,TRBV30,TRBJ1-1,TGTGCCTCCCTCCGGGGTCGAGGCACTGAAGCTTTCTTT,CASLRGRGTEAFF
-,few,TRBV7-9,TRBJ1-1,TGTGCCAGCAGTTATCGCGGGTCGAACACTGAAGCTTTCTTT,CASSYRGSNTEAFF
-,-,TRBV20-1,TRBJ2-3,TGCAGTGCCGAAGACCGGGACGGAGTCACAGATACGCAGTATTTT,CSAEDRDGVTDTQYF
TRBD2,many,TRBV20-1,TRBJ2-1,TGCAGTGCTAGAGAAAGACTAGCGGGAGGTGGAGAGCAGTTCTTC,CSARERLAGGGEQFF
-,many,TRBV28,TRBJ1-5,TGTGCCAGCACACCTCCTAACACAGGGAAGTCCCAGCATTTT,CASTPPNTGKSQHF
TRBD2,-,TRBV15,TRBJ2-4,TGTGCCACCAGCAGAGAAATCCTAGCGGGAGGTCTGAACATTCAGTACTTC,CATSREILAGGLNIQYF
TRBD1,many,TRBV5-1,TRBJ1-4,TGCGCCAGCAGCTTGGGGACAGGGGATGAAAAACTGTTTTTT,CASSLGTGDEKLFF
-,-,TRBV7-2,TRBJ2-7,TGTGCCAGCAGCTTAGCCGGGGCTCCAGGGTACGAGCAGTACTTC,CASSLAGAPGYEQYF
-,-,TRBV28,TRBJ1-2,TGTGCTACTGACACAGCGATCTATGGCTACACCTTC,CATDTAIYGYTF
-,many,TRBV6-2/TRBV6-3,TRBJ2-1,TGTGCCAGCAGTTACGGTGCGGCCTGGGTGAATGAGCAGTTCTTC,CASSYGAAWVNEQFF